This entry lists 8 T cell receptor beta chains sequenced from one sample in a study of shared clonotypes between healthy human individuals. Sequencing was performed with immunoSEQ multiplex PCR; in TCRdb, only in-frame clones are kept and a portion is missing. The repertoire has around 500,000 clones, roughly 85% of them found once; the top ten carry 12%. The sample consisted of PBMCs. These TCRs come from a woman in her 40s in good health. Some clones in this sample may be carry-over from other donors' samples.

This clone was detected a few times. V usage is TRBV13 and J usage is TRBJ2-3; no reliable D call. CDR3 length: 11 amino acids. V was cut by 5 bases and J by 2 bases, with 2 bases left in between. Germline V gene data show CDR1 as PRHDT and CDR2 as FYEKMQ (reference sequence). The CDR3 here is CASSHTDTQYF. For the CDR3, the DNA is TGTGCCAGCAGCCACACAGATACGCAGTATTTT.

This clone was picked up one time. CDR3 sequence reads: CASSLWAGGRTGELFF. For the CDR3, the DNA is TGTGCCAGCAGTTTATGGGCGGGAGGGCGCACCGGGGAGCTGTTTTTT. V is TRBV28 and J is TRBJ2-2, with TRBD2 identical over 9 bases. V gave up 0 bases and J gave up 4 bases; unmatched junction bases: 3. Per germline, CDR1 MDHEN and CDR2 SYDVKM. The CDR3 covers 16 residues. The full variable domain, with the rest looked up from reference TRBV28 and TRBJ2-2, is DVKVTQSSRYLVKRTGEKVFLECVQDMDHENMFWYRQDPGLGLRLIYFSYDVKMKEKGDIPEGYSVSREKKERFSLILESASTNQTSMYLCASSLWAGGRTGELFFGEGSRLTVL.

The chain couples TRBV30 to TRBJ2-7; D tentatively fits TRBD1 or TRBD2 (6 bases each). Germline CDR1 reads GTSNPN; CDR2 reads SVGIG (reference sequence). The CDR3 spans 13 residues. Trimming shortened V by 0 bases and J by 7 bases, and 13 bases separated the two germline ends. The CDR3 DNA reads as TGTGCCTGGAGTGTACGGGGGCGAGGTGAGCAGTACTTC. This sequence encodes CAWSVRGRGEQYF.

CDR3 region: CATRRGGETQYF. The DNA of the CDR3 is TGTGCCACCCGACGAGGGGGTGAGACCCAGTACTTC. The chain links TRBV2 to TRBJ2-5; maybe TRBD1 (6 bases). Per the germline V gene, CDR1 is SNHLY and CDR2 is FYNNEI. V lost 10 bases and J lost 5, with 14 bases in between. This CDR3 is built from 12 residues.

V usage is TRBV29-1 and J usage is TRBJ2-2; 8 nucleotides match TRBD2. The CDR3 contains 14 residues. Germline V lookup: CDR1 SQVTM, CDR2 ANQGSEA. Losses at the gene ends were 3 bases for V and 5 bases for J; bases not matched to a gene: 5. CDR3 nucleotides: TGCAGCGTTGAGGTGATAGCGGGAACCGGGGAGCTGTTTTTT. Translated, it gives CSVEVIAGTGELFF.

The V call is TRBV12-5, the J call TRBJ2-7; TRBD2 matches at 9 bases. The V gene end was trimmed by 4 bases and the J gene end by 6 bases; junction bases not matched to a gene: 4. The CDR3 runs to 13 residues. CDR1 and CDR2 from the germline V gene are LGHNT and FRNRAP. The CDR3 coding sequence is TGTGCTAGTGGTTCAAGCGGGAGGATCGAGCAGTACTTC. This gives the protein CASGSSGRIEQYF.

The gene calls are TRBV6-5 and TRBJ1-3; D remains ambiguous. CDR3 length: 14 amino acids. The V gene lost 6 bases and the J gene lost 2 bases, with 11 bases spanning the gap. Germline CDR1 and CDR2: MNHEY and SVGAGI. CDR3 in DNA: TGTGCCAGCAGCCCCCCGGGTACTGGAAACACCATATATTTT. Translated: CASSPPGTGNTIYF.

V and J are TRBV19 and TRBJ2-1; 9 bases agree with TRBD2. Per germline, CDR1 LNHDA and CDR2 SQIVND (reference sequence). J gave up 8 bases and V 5 bases, and 22 bases lay outside the gene matches. This CDR3 is 19 amino acids long. CDR3 nucleotide sequence: TGTGCCAGTAGTCCGCGGTCGGGGACTAGCATTCCGCGCGGAGATGAGCAGTTCTTC. Translated, it gives CASSPRSGTSIPRGDEQFF. Full variable domain (missing parts from reference TRBV19 and TRBJ2-1): DGGITQSPKYLFRKEGQNVTLSCEQNLNHDAMYWYRQDPGQGLRLIYYSQIVNDFQKGDIAEGYSVSREKKESFPLTVTSAQKNPTAFYLCASSPRSGTSIPRGDEQFFGPGTRLTVL.